The rows below give T cell receptor beta chains drawn from one sample of a study of PD-1 blockade in classical Hodgkin lymphoma. Method: immunoSEQ multiplex PCR; TCRdb's copy keeps in-frame clones and lacks some. Among over 15,000 clones, more than 75% were seen once, and the ten largest hold about 22%. The material was peripheral blood mononuclear cells (PBMCs), obtained before the fourth cycle of nivolumab. These receptors were taken from a human donor with classical Hodgkin lymphoma. Each CDR3 is given with its conserved first and last residue. D genes are given only for firm matches. Clone size appears in some rows only: once, few, many, or a class for an expanded clone.

V	J	size	D	CDR3	DNA
TRBV5-4	TRBJ1-2	NA	NA	CASSWGGRLDYGYTF	TGTGCCAGCAGCTGGGGGGGCCGCCTCGACTATGGCTACACCTTC
TRBV28	TRBJ2-1	few	TRBD2	CASSLETSGRNNEQFF	TGTGCCAGCAGTTTGGAGACTAGCGGACGGAACAATGAGCAGTTCTTC
TRBV10-1	TRBJ2-2	NA	TRBD1	CASSDRGQAGELFF	TGCGCCAGCAGTGACAGGGGGCAGGCCGGGGAGCTGTTTTTT
TRBV4-1	TRBJ2-5	NA	NA	CASSSQEVGETQYF	TGCGCCAGCAGCAGCCAAGAAGTAGGGGAGACCCAGTACTTC
TRBV7-2	TRBJ2-7	NA	NA	CASLFYEGGSYEQYF	TGTGCCAGCCTCTTTTATGAGGGAGGCTCCTACGAGCAGTACTTC
TRBV7-2	TRBJ1-6	NA	NA	CASSLGQVGSPLHF	TGTGCCAGCAGCTTAGGACAGGTCGGTTCACCCCTCCACTTT
TRBV30	TRBJ2-2	NA	NA	CAWRAAGHTGELFF	TGTGCCTGGAGGGCGGCAGGGCACACCGGGGAGCTGTTTTTT
TRBV7-2	TRBJ2-2	NA	NA	CASSSSARGVTGELFF	TGTGCCAGCAGCTCTAGCGCGAGGGGGGTAACCGGGGAGCTGTTTTTT
TRBV4-1	TRBJ1-5	NA	NA	CASSQEVTGLSNQPQHF	TGCGCCAGCAGCCAAGAGGTAACAGGGTTGAGCAATCAGCCCCAGCATTTT
TRBV11-2	TRBJ2-1	few	NA	CASSASPYSYNEQFF	TGTGCCAGCAGCGCATCACCTTACTCCTACAATGAGCAGTTCTTC
TRBV11-2	TRBJ1-6	NA	NA	CASSLRGSNSPLHF	TGTGCCAGCAGCTTACGGGGCTCTAATTCACCCCTCCACTTT
TRBV20-1	TRBJ1-1	few	NA	CSAESEAFF	TGCAGTGCTGAATCTGAAGCTTTCTTT
TRBV21-1	TRBJ1-1	NA	NA	CASSSRDRDTEAFF	TGTGCCAGCAGCAGCCGGGACAGGGACACTGAAGCTTTCTTT
TRBV4-1	TRBJ1-2	NA	NA	CASSQEAGRTYGYTF	TGCGCCAGCAGCCAAGAGGCCGGTAGGACGTATGGCTACACCTTC
TRBV6-5	TRBJ1-6	NA	TRBD1	CASRTQGQNSPLHF	TGTGCCAGCAGAACACAGGGGCAGAATTCACCCCTCCACTTT
TRBV7-6	TRBJ2-2	NA	TRBD1	CASSWGQGDTGELFF	TGTGCCAGCAGCTGGGGACAGGGAGACACCGGGGAGCTGTTTTTT
TRBV7-2	TRBJ2-3	NA	TRBD2	CASSPRPLAGTTDTQYF	TGTGCCAGCAGCCCCCGACCCCTAGCGGGGACCACAGATACGCAGTATTTT
TRBV10-1	TRBJ2-1	NA	NA	CASSESWAGYNEQFF	TGCGCCAGCAGTGAGTCTTGGGCGGGATACAATGAGCAGTTCTTC
TRBV4-3	TRBJ1-2	few	NA	CASSQDPGTSPRGYTF	TGCGCCAGCAGCCAAGACCCTGGGACCTCCCCTAGGGGCTACACCTTC
TRBV6-4	TRBJ2-3	NA	TRBD1	CASSVGQGKGTDTQYF	TGTGCCAGCAGTGTGGGACAGGGGAAAGGGACAGATACGCAGTATTTT
TRBV10-1	TRBJ1-5	few	TRBD1	CASSPGQGSQPQHF	TGCGCCAGCAGTCCGGGACAGGGATCTCAGCCCCAGCATTTT
TRBV30	TRBJ2-1	NA	TRBD2	CAWSIVGSGRYNEQFF	TGTGCCTGGAGTATCGTAGGTAGCGGGAGGTACAATGAGCAGTTCTTC
TRBV7-2	TRBJ2-5	NA	NA	CASRGGLGETQYF	TGTGCCAGCAGGGGGGGGCTGGGAGAGACCCAGTACTTC
TRBV7-2	TRBJ1-5	few	TRBD1	CASSLGQGEPQHF	TGTGCCAGCAGCTTAGGACAGGGCGAGCCCCAGCATTTT
TRBV19	TRBJ2-1	NA	NA	CASSWARTNEQFF	TGTGCCAGTAGTTGGGCGCGAACCAATGAGCAGTTCTTC
TRBV7-9	TRBJ1-6	once	TRBD1	CASSSGQGDYNSPLHF	TGTGCCAGCAGTTCCGGACAGGGGGACTATAATTCACCCCTCCACTTT
TRBV6-4	TRBJ2-3	NA	NA	CASSPRSGGTDTQYF	TGTGCCAGCAGCCCCCGGTCGGGAGGCACAGATACGCAGTATTTT
TRBV7-9	TRBJ2-3	few	TRBD2	CASSLAQTSGGNTDTQYF	TGTGCCAGCAGCTTAGCCCAGACTAGCGGGGGAAACACAGATACGCAGTATTTT
TRBV19	TRBJ1-5	NA	NA	CASSIDGSNQPQHF	TGTGCCAGTAGTATAGACGGCAGCAATCAGCCCCAGCATTTT
TRBV19	TRBJ1-2	NA	TRBD1	CASSRGQVGGYTF	TGTGCCAGTAGTAGGGGACAGGTAGGCGGCTACACCTTC
TRBV6-6	TRBJ2-7	NA	NA	CASSLAEGRYEQYF	TGTGCCAGCAGCCTAGCAGAGGGCAGGTACGAGCAGTACTTC
TRBV7-6	TRBJ2-5	NA	NA	CASSLQGGGETQYF	TGTGCCAGCAGTTTACAGGGAGGTGGAGAGACCCAGTACTTC
TRBV9	TRBJ2-5	NA	TRBD2	CASSVAGGGLAVKETQYF	TGTGCCAGCAGCGTAGCGGGGGGGGGACTAGCGGTTAAAGAGACCCAGTACTTC
TRBV14	TRBJ2-5	NA	NA	CASSQVDLFQETQYF	TGTGCCAGCAGCCAAGTAGATCTATTCCAAGAGACCCAGTACTTC
TRBV5-5	TRBJ1-4	medium-sized	NA	CASSPGQPRSEKLFF	TGTGCCAGCAGCCCCGGACAGCCGCGCAGTGAAAAACTGTTTTTT
TRBV7-6	TRBJ1-3	few	NA	CASSLDLEGNTIYF	TGTGCCAGCAGCTTAGACCTCGAAGGAAACACCATATATTTT
TRBV2	TRBJ2-1	NA	TRBD2	CASSSSGGDYNEQFF	TGTGCCAGCAGTTCTAGCGGGGGGGACTACAATGAGCAGTTCTTC
TRBV2	TRBJ1-6	NA	NA	CASSGTEYSPLHF	TGTGCCAGCAGTGGGACAGAGTATTCACCCCTCCACTTT
TRBV19	TRBJ1-5	NA	NA	CASSLQGNQPQHF	TGTGCCAGTTCACTACAGGGAAATCAGCCCCAGCATTTT
TRBV4-1	TRBJ1-4	NA	NA	CASSQHQANEKLFF	TGCGCCAGCAGCCAACATCAGGCGAATGAAAAACTGTTTTTT
TRBV7-9	TRBJ2-5	NA	TRBD1	CASSPTGVGETQYF	TGTGCCAGCAGCCCGACAGGGGTCGGGGAGACCCAGTACTTC
TRBV27	TRBJ2-2	NA	TRBD1	CASSFPSRTGDTGELFF	TGTGCCAGCAGTTTCCCCAGCCGGACAGGGGACACCGGGGAGCTGTTTTTT
TRBV25-1	TRBJ2-7	NA	NA	CASSALTLTYEQYF	TGTGCCAGCAGTGCCCTGACCCTTACCTACGAGCAGTACTTC
TRBV27	TRBJ1-1	few	TRBD1	CASSLLGTGNTEAFF	TGTGCCAGCAGTCTCTTAGGGACAGGGAACACTGAAGCTTTCTTT
TRBV30	TRBJ1-1	NA	NA	CAWKQYLNTEAFF	TGTGCCTGGAAACAGTACCTGAACACTGAAGCTTTCTTT
TRBV18	TRBJ2-7	NA	NA	CASSPDGNSYEQYF	TGTGCCAGCTCACCAGACGGAAACTCCTACGAGCAGTACTTC
TRBV19	TRBJ2-1	NA	TRBD1	CASSLRPRDRVTNEQFF	TGTGCCAGTAGTCTAAGACCCCGGGACAGGGTCACCAATGAGCAGTTCTTC
TRBV5-4	TRBJ1-4	NA	TRBD1	CASSRGQGLEKLFF	TGTGCCAGCAGCAGGGGGCAGGGGCTAGAAAAACTGTTTTTT
TRBV10-2	TRBJ1-2	NA	NA	CASSESGGGNGYTF	TGCGCCAGCAGTGAGTCAGGGGGAGGGAATGGCTACACCTTC
TRBV19	TRBJ1-3	NA	NA	CASSTVFLASGTSGNTIYF	TGTGCCAGTAGTACCGTCTTTTTAGCCTCGGGGACCTCTGGAAACACCATATATTTT
TRBV9	TRBJ2-7	few	NA	CASSVEAGTYPYEQYF	TGTGCCAGCAGCGTAGAGGCCGGGACCTACCCCTACGAGCAGTACTTC
TRBV7-9	TRBJ1-1	NA	NA	CASSVPPGTEAFF	TGTGCCAGCAGCGTTCCCCCCGGCACTGAAGCTTTCTTT
TRBV30	TRBJ2-5	once	NA	CAWSKYAGAPIQETQYF	TGTGCCTGGAGTAAATACGCAGGGGCCCCTATACAAGAGACCCAGTACTTC
TRBV29-1	TRBJ2-2	few	NA	CSGRSGAANTGELFF	TGCAGCGGCAGATCAGGGGCGGCGAACACCGGGGAGCTGTTTTTT
TRBV7-6	TRBJ2-6	NA	TRBD1	CASSPRTGILSGANVLTF	TGTGCCAGCAGCCCCCGGACAGGAATCCTCTCTGGGGCCAACGTCCTGACTTTC
TRBV27	TRBJ1-5	NA	NA	CASSYGQGQPQHF	TGTGCCAGCAGTTACGGACAAGGCCAGCCCCAGCATTTT
TRBV6-6	TRBJ1-5	NA	TRBD1	CACKQGGNQPQHF	TGTGCCTGCAAACAGGGGGGCAATCAGCCCCAGCATTTT
TRBV18	TRBJ2-3	NA	TRBD2	CASSVAGVGADTQYF	TGTGCCAGCTCGGTAGCGGGAGTGGGCGCAGATACGCAGTATTTT
TRBV5-4	TRBJ1-3	NA	TRBD1	CASSTGTGIRNTIYF	TGTGCCAGCAGCACAGGGACAGGGATCCGAAACACCATATATTTT
TRBV27	TRBJ2-3	NA	NA	CASSNPSTDTQYF	TGTGCCAGCAGTAACCCTAGCACAGATACGCAGTATTTT